The present T cell receptor (beta chain) was sequenced within a study of immune evolution from preneoplasia to lung adenocarcinoma. Germline values: CDR1 SNHLY, CDR2 FYNNEI. With 6 bases clipped from V and 1 base from J, the junction kept 7 bases outside the gene matches. The CDR3 is 16 residues long. Data came from immunoSEQ multiplex PCR; TCRdb stores just in-frame clones and leaves some out. The sample shows some 6,000 clones, about two thirds of them seen only once. The sample consisted of FFPE adjacent normal lung tissue. This receptor was identified in a person at least 80 years old with lung adenocarcinoma. The chain recombines TRBV2 with TRBJ1-5; 9 bases agree with TRBD1. The CDR3, as DNA: TGTGCCAGCAGACCGAGACAGGGGGAGAGCAATCAGCCCCAGCATTTT. Protein sequence: CASRPRQGESNQPQHF.